The rows below give T cell receptor beta chains drawn from one sample of a study of blood T cell repertoires in COVID-19. Sequencing used immunoSEQ multiplex PCR; TCRdb keeps in-frame clones, though not all of them. The data show about 180,000 clones, 80% to 90% seen once. Sequenced sample: peripheral blood. These receptors were taken from a human donor with active or convalescent COVID-19. The donor label of this sample is uncertain. Each CDR3 is given with its conserved first and last residue. The D gene is left open where the match is weak. Some rows have no size entry. The others give once, few or many, or a class for an expanded clone.

V	J	D	size	CDR3	DNA
TRBV6-6	TRBJ1-5	.	.	CASSFGQRGHQPQHF	TGTGCCAGCAGTTTCGGACAGCGAGGGCATCAGCCCCAGCATTTT
TRBV30	TRBJ2-1	.	.	CAWRSGYIDNEQFF	TGTGCCTGGAGGTCGGGGTACATCGACAATGAGCAGTTCTTC
TRBV5-1	TRBJ2-2	.	.	CASSISGATNTGELFF	TGCGCCAGCAGCATCTCGGGAGCCACGAACACCGGGGAGCTGTTTTTT
TRBV20-1	TRBJ1-2	.	.	CSASRPTGLWGGYTF	TGCAGTGCTAGTCGACCAACAGGCTTATGGGGTGGCTACACCTTC
TRBV20-1	TRBJ2-3	TRBD2	.	CSASSGKAESTDTQYF	TGCAGTGCTAGTAGCGGGAAGGCGGAGAGCACAGATACGCAGTATTTT
TRBV7-2	TRBJ2-3	TRBD1	.	CASSGGTGVLGGTDTQYF	TGTGCCAGCAGCGGGGGAACAGGGGTACTCGGGGGCACAGATACGCAGTATTTT
TRBV24-1	TRBJ2-1	TRBD2	.	CATEAGGQEQFF	TGTGCCACCGAGGCGGGGGGGCAGGAGCAGTTCTTC
TRBV6-1	TRBJ2-3	.	.	CASSEAGGGAPSTDTQYF	TGTGCCAGCAGTGAAGCCGGAGGCGGGGCCCCTAGCACAGATACGCAGTATTTT
TRBV5-6	TRBJ1-2	TRBD1	.	CASSTGDPGWGYTF	TGTGCCAGCAGCACAGGGGACCCAGGGTGGGGCTACACCTTC
TRBV5-1	TRBJ1-6	.	.	CASSPLRGNNSPLHF	TGCGCCAGCAGCCCATTGAGAGGGAATAATTCACCCCTCCACTTT
TRBV27	TRBJ2-3	.	.	CASSATRGDTQYF	TGTGCCAGCAGTGCGACTAGAGGAGATACGCAGTATTTT
TRBV9	TRBJ1-5	.	.	CASSAKGGEGQPQHF	TGTGCCAGCAGCGCGAAGGGGGGGGAAGGCCAGCCCCAGCATTTT
TRBV7-9	TRBJ2-7	TRBD1	.	CASSETGGLYEQYF	TGTGCCAGCAGCGAGACAGGGGGCCTCTACGAGCAGTACTTC
TRBV6-2/TRBV6-3	TRBJ1-2	.	.	CASSYRDSHGYTF	TGTGCCAGCAGTTATAGGGACTCCCATGGCTACACCTTC
TRBV20-1	TRBJ2-3	TRBD2	.	CSASTTLGGEPQYF	TGCAGTGCTAGTACTACCCTGGGGGGGGAGCCACAGTATTTT
TRBV10-1	TRBJ1-1	TRBD1	.	CASSTKRDRGTEAFF	TGCGCCAGCAGTACCAAAAGGGACAGGGGGACTGAAGCTTTCTTT
TRBV3-1/TRBV3-2	TRBJ2-7	.	.	CASSQRGDEQYF	TGTGCCAGCAGCCAACGCGGCGACGAGCAGTACTTC
TRBV2	TRBJ2-5	TRBD1	.	CASGRDRGGETQYF	TGTGCCAGCGGCAGGGACAGGGGGGGAGAGACCCAGTACTTC
TRBV27	TRBJ2-7	TRBD1	.	CASSLRTGGNEQYF	TGTGCCAGCAGTTTAAGGACAGGGGGAAACGAGCAGTACTTC
TRBV2	TRBJ2-7	TRBD1	.	CASREGTGAYEQYF	TGTGCCAGCAGGGAGGGGACAGGGGCCTACGAGCAGTACTTC
TRBV30	TRBJ1-2	TRBD1	.	CAWSHPRGGYTF	TGTGCCTGGAGTCACCCCAGGGGGGGCTACACCTTC
TRBV7-2	TRBJ1-5	.	.	CASSSGENQPQHF	TGTGCCAGCAGCTCGGGGGAAAATCAGCCCCAGCATTTT
TRBV27	TRBJ1-1	TRBD1	once	CASSLDRGHTEAFF	TGTGCCAGCAGTTTAGACAGGGGGCACACTGAAGCTTTCTTT
TRBV6-2/TRBV6-3	TRBJ1-1	.	.	CASSRGGRAEAFF	TGTGCCAGCAGTCGCGGAGGGCGGGCTGAAGCTTTCTTT
TRBV27	TRBJ1-5	.	.	CASSLSFQATRPQHF	TGTGCCAGCAGTTTATCGTTCCAGGCCACCCGGCCCCAGCATTTT
TRBV19	TRBJ2-7	TRBD1	few	CASSWETGPYEQYF	TGTGCCAGTAGTTGGGAGACAGGGCCCTACGAGCAGTACTTC
TRBV6-5	TRBJ1-4	.	.	CASSRQSTNEKLFF	TGTGCCAGCAGCCGACAGTCAACTAATGAAAAACTGTTTTTT
TRBV4-3	TRBJ1-6	.	.	CASSQDRGISPLHF	TGCGCCAGCAGCCAAGATCGGGGGATTTCACCCCTCCACTTT
TRBV25-1	TRBJ2-7	TRBD1	.	CASSRTGPRTEQYF	TGTGCCAGCAGTAGGACAGGGCCGAGGACCGAGCAGTACTTC
TRBV3-1/TRBV3-2	TRBJ2-1	TRBD1	few	CASSPRPGQEVNNEQFF	TGTGCCAGCAGCCCCCGTCCAGGACAGGAAGTAAACAATGAGCAGTTCTTC
TRBV28	TRBJ1-2	.	.	CASRLTGTVMGYTF	TGTGCCAGCAGGCTAACAGGGACGGTAATGGGCTACACCTTC
TRBV6-2/TRBV6-3	TRBJ2-7	TRBD1	.	CASSPGGHEQYF	TGTGCCAGCAGTCCAGGGGGCCACGAGCAGTACTTC
TRBV6-5	TRBJ1-2	.	.	CASSYSGEGVNGYTF	TGTGCCAGCAGTTACTCGGGAGAGGGGGTCAATGGCTACACCTTC
TRBV9	TRBJ1-6	.	.	CASSRGSYNSPLHF	TGTGCCAGCAGCAGGGGCTCCTATAATTCACCCCTCCACTTT
TRBV6-5	TRBJ1-2	TRBD1	.	CASSFPRTGGNYGYTF	TGTGCCAGCAGTTTCCCACGAACAGGGGGCAACTATGGCTACACCTTC
TRBV9	TRBJ2-3	TRBD2	.	CASAGRGTSRTDTQYF	TGTGCCAGCGCGGGGAGGGGGACTAGCCGCACAGATACGCAGTATTTT
TRBV5-6	TRBJ2-7	.	.	CASSLFAASLFSYEQYF	TGTGCCAGCAGCTTGTTCGCCGCGTCCCTTTTCTCCTACGAGCAGTACTTC
TRBV19	TRBJ2-7	.	few	CASSPRWGGEQYF	TGTGCCAGTAGTCCCCGATGGGGCGGCGAGCAGTACTTC
TRBV19	TRBJ1-2	TRBD1	.	CASSLGQGVYGYTF	TGTGCCAGTAGTTTGGGACAGGGGGTCTATGGCTACACCTTC
TRBV5-1	TRBJ1-6	TRBD1	.	CASTPGGSNNSPLHF	TGCGCCAGCACCCCAGGGGGTTCGAATAATTCACCCCTCCACTTT
TRBV27	TRBJ1-1	TRBD1	few	CASSPGTGGLNTEAFF	TGTGCCAGCAGCCCCGGGACAGGAGGGCTGAACACTGAAGCTTTCTTT
TRBV5-1	TRBJ2-3	.	.	CASSLAARRQDTQYF	TGCGCCAGCAGCTTGGCGGCAAGGCGACAAGATACGCAGTATTTT
TRBV4-1	TRBJ1-6	.	.	CASSQDPIGGVLNSPLHF	TGCGCCAGCAGCCAAGACCCGATTGGGGGGGTCCTTAATTCACCCCTCCACTTT